This T cell receptor (beta chain) was recorded in a study of T-cell memory formation after mild COVID-19. Study-level background: TCR clusters were mostly donor specific.

Study results and limitations: Cross-reactive memory appears to have joined, as suggested by some responding clones showing up in pre-infection memory. Largely, contracting CD4+ clones fell within CM and EM, and contracting CD8+ clones within EMRA.

CDR3 length: 16 residues. CDR1 and CDR2 from the germline V gene are DFQATT and SNEGSKA (reference sequence). V was pared by 3 bases and J by 4 bases, with 11 bases of the junction left unmatched. This clonotype was observed a few times. Its target is unknown. Constant-segment primers served in 5'RACE that generated TCR alpha and TCR beta cDNA libraries bearing sample barcodes and UMIs. TCRdb independently ran MiXCR on the 5' RACE reads; one entry per CDR3 protein. The table records about 84,000 distinct CDR3 sequences, over 11% of them present only once. Sequences were obtained from PBMCs or a T cell subset sorted from them (not recorded which). The J gene is TRBJ2-1, the V gene TRBV20-1, with 8 bases lining up with TRBD2. This receptor was obtained from an adult woman who had mild COVID-19 (a few samples of this study predate the infection). Cell type and time point are not known. The DNA of the CDR3 is TGCAGTGCTAGGGAATCACGGGGGGGCCCATACAATGAGCAGTTCTTC. Translating gives CSARESRGGPYNEQFF.